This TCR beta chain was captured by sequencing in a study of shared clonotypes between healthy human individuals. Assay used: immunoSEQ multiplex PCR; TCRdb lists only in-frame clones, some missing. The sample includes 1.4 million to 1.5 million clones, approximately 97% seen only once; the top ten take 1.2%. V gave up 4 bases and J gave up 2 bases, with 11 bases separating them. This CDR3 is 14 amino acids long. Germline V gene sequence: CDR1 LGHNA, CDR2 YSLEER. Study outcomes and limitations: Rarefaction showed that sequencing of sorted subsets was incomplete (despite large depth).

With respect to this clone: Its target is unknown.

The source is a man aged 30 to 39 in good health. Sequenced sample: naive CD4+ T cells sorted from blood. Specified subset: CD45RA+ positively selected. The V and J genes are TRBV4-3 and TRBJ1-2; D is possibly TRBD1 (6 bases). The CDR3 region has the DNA TGCGCCAGCAGCCCCGCCGGGACAAACTATGGCTACACCTTC. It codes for CASSPAGTNYGYTF.